This is a list of T cell receptor beta chains from one sample in a study of blood T cell repertoires in COVID-19. TCRdb keeps only in-frame clones here, not all; method: immunoSEQ multiplex PCR. The table has around 250,000 clones, 89% seen once. Input material: peripheral blood. The origin of the receptors is a woman aged 35 to 49 who had recovered from COVID-19. Both conserved end residues are part of each CDR3. D genes are given only for firm matches. The listing skips clone size in some rows; elsewhere it reads once, few, many or a size class.

.	TRBD1	TRBV2	TRBJ1-2	TGTGCCAGCACAGAGACAGGGGACTATGGCTACACCTTC	CASTETGDYGYTF
few	.	TRBV6-2/TRBV6-3	TRBJ2-1	TGTGCCAGCAGTTACTTGAGAACAGGGTCCCTAGAGAATGAGCAGTTCTTC	CASSYLRTGSLENEQFF
once	.	TRBV3-1/TRBV3-2	TRBJ2-7	TGTGCCAGCAGCCGGGCTATGGAAGTCTCAGTCTACGAGCAGTACTTC	CASSRAMEVSVYEQYF
.	TRBD1	TRBV3-1/TRBV3-2	TRBJ2-7	TGTGCCAGCAGAGCCGGGACAGACGCCTACGAGCAGTACTTC	CASRAGTDAYEQYF
.	TRBD1	TRBV3-1/TRBV3-2	TRBJ1-1	TGTGCCAGCAGGACGCAGGGGGCTGGCACTGAAGCTTTCTTT	CASRTQGAGTEAFF
.	TRBD2	TRBV30	TRBJ2-2	TGTGCCAGACGGACTAGCGGTCCAGCCGGGGAGCTGTTTTTT	CARRTSGPAGELFF
.	.	TRBV4-1	TRBJ2-1	TGCGCCAGCAGCCAAGTGGGGACAGGGGAGCGGGAGGGAACCTACAATGAGCAGTTCTTC	CASSQVGTGEREGTYNEQFF
.	TRBD1	TRBV9	TRBJ2-3	TGTGCCAGCAGCCCCGGGACAGGGAAGTATGCAGATACGCAGTATTTT	CASSPGTGKYADTQYF
.	TRBD1	TRBV9	TRBJ1-1	TGTGCCAGCACACAGGGGCAGTTGAACACTGAAGCTTTCTTT	CASTQGQLNTEAFF
.	TRBD2	TRBV6-5	TRBJ2-1	TGTGCCAGCAGTTACCAGGGGACTAGCGGGTACAATGAGCAGTTCTTC	CASSYQGTSGYNEQFF
.	TRBD1	TRBV11-3	TRBJ2-5	TGTGCCAGCAGCACAAGGACAGGGGAACGGGAGACCCAGTACTTC	CASSTRTGERETQYF
.	TRBD1	TRBV10-3	TRBJ2-4	TGTGCCATCAGCACAGGGGGCCAAACCCCCAACATTCAGTACTTC	CAISTGGQTPNIQYF
.	.	TRBV6-5	TRBJ1-1	TGTGCCAGCAGCGCGGGGGTGAACACTGAAGCTTTCTTT	CASSAGVNTEAFF
.	TRBD1	TRBV7-9	TRBJ1-1	TGTGCCAGCAGCCGATTCCCCCGGACAGGGGGCGTCTTGAACACTGAAGCTTTCTTT	CASSRFPRTGGVLNTEAFF
.	.	TRBV7-9	TRBJ1-6	TGTGCCAGCAGCCCGACGAGCGGTTCACCCCTCCACTTT	CASSPTSGSPLHF
.	TRBD2	TRBV28	TRBJ2-6	TGTGCCAGCAGTTTTTCTAGCGGCCTCTCTGGGGCCAACGTCCTGACTTTC	CASSFSSGLSGANVLTF
many	TRBD1	TRBV5-5	TRBJ1-1	TGTGCCAGCAGCACACAGGGGGATACTGAAGCTTTCTTT	CASSTQGDTEAFF
.	TRBD1	TRBV15	TRBJ1-1	TGTGCCACCAGCAAGGGACAGGGCACTGAAGCTTTCTTT	CATSKGQGTEAFF
once	TRBD1	TRBV5-1	TRBJ1-2	TGCGCCAGCTCGACAGGGCTCGGAGGCTACACCTTC	CASSTGLGGYTF
.	.	TRBV18	TRBJ1-1	TGTGCCAGCTCACCAAAACAAGAGAACACTGAAGCTTTCTTT	CASSPKQENTEAFF
once	TRBD2	TRBV27	TRBJ2-3	TGTGCCACATCTTCCACTAGTGGCGGGAGAGCCTCCCCGGATACGCAGTATTTT	CATSSTSGGRASPDTQYF
.	.	TRBV9	TRBJ1-3	TGTGCCAGCAGCGTAGGCGAAGCTGGAAACACCATATATTTT	CASSVGEAGNTIYF
.	.	TRBV7-9	TRBJ2-7	TGTGCCAGCAGCGGGGGGACAGACGAGCAGTACTTC	CASSGGTDEQYF
.	.	TRBV21-1	TRBJ2-6	TGTGCCAGCAGCAAAGATAGGACAGGGTATTACCCTGATGGCTCTGGGGCCAACGTCCTGACTTTC	CASSKDRTGYYPDGSGANVLTF
.	TRBD2	TRBV11-2	TRBJ2-7	TGTGCCAGCAGCTTCCTAGCGGGAGATGAGCAGTACTTC	CASSFLAGDEQYF
.	.	TRBV24-1	TRBJ2-5	TGTGCCACCAGTTCCGGGGAAGAGACCCAGTACTTC	CATSSGEETQYF
.	TRBD2	TRBV2	TRBJ2-7	TGTGCCAGCGGGGGGGGGACCTCCTACGAGCAGTACTTC	CASGGGTSYEQYF
.	.	TRBV2	TRBJ2-5	TGTGCCAGCAGTGTGGTCAGGGTCCCCGGAGAGACCCAGTACTTC	CASSVVRVPGETQYF
.	.	TRBV6-1	TRBJ2-5	TGTGCCAGCAGTGAAGCCCTAGACCGCCTCGGGTACTTC	CASSEALDRLGYF
.	.	TRBV19	TRBJ1-3	TGTGCCACCCGACTCTTCTCTGGAAACACCATATATTTT	CATRLFSGNTIYF
.	TRBD2	TRBV14	TRBJ2-3	TGTGCCAGCAGCCAAGGACTAGCGAACACGCAGTATTTT	CASSQGLANTQYF
.	.	TRBV5-5	TRBJ1-1	TGTGCCAGCAGCTGGAGTTCAACAGGTTCTGAAGCTTTCTTT	CASSWSSTGSEAFF
.	.	TRBV7-9	TRBJ2-1	TGTGCCAGCAGCTCGACTAGTCTGAATGAGCAGTTCTTC	CASSSTSLNEQFF
.	TRBD1	TRBV6-4	TRBJ1-2	TGTGCCAGCAGTGACTCACAGGGGTTTGGTGGCTACACCTTC	CASSDSQGFGGYTF